This T cell receptor beta chain was captured by sequencing in a study of stem cell transplantation in POMP-related autoinflammatory disease. Across the whole study: Hypothesis: faulty thymoproteasomes impair CD8+ T-cell selection, skewing TRB repertoires. Before transplant: CD4+ naive skewing, low CD8+ proportions, reduced cytokine secretion. Study-level points and caveats: Unique TRB V-J gene pairings were limited in number in patients with PRAID.

Method: immunoSEQ multiplex PCR; TCRdb's copy keeps in-frame clones and lacks some. The sample shows more than 25,000 clones, around 88% of them seen only once. As concerns this clone: Its target is unknown.

With 2 bases removed from V and 4 bases from J, the gap between germline ends came to 12 bases. CDR3 length equals 15 residues. The germline gives CDR1 SNHLY, CDR2 FYNNEI. Prominent immunodeficiency with autoinflammation defined PRAID. The receptor's source is a human donor with POMP-related autoinflammation and immune dysregulation (PRAID). Sequenced here: CD4+ T cells from PBMCs, sampled before stem cell transplantation. The chain combines TRBV2 with TRBJ2-1, with D perhaps matching TRBD1 (5 bases). The CDR3 is CASSEQGTSYNEQFF. The CDR3 bases are TGTGCCAGCAGTGAACAGGGCACCTCTTACAATGAGCAGTTCTTC.